This TCR beta chain was documented in a study of graft-versus-host responses after intestinal transplantation. The protocol was immunoSEQ multiplex PCR, while the TCRdb copy is restricted to in-frame clones and leaves out a portion. This sample has about 26,000 clones; over 80% occur once, and the top ten carry 0.7%. Germline assignment: CDR1 SGHTA and CDR2 FQGNSA. The CDR3 sequence is 16 residues long. The V end was cut by 1 base, the J end by 11 bases, with 21 bases between. Notes on this clone: The antigen is unknown.

The TCR originated in a human donor who received an intestinal transplant. The chain has TRBV7-2 and TRBJ2-4, with D perhaps being TRBD1 or TRBD2 (6 bases each). The sequencing used unstimulated CD4+ T cells sorted from spleen or lymph node cells, collected before intestinal transplant. The CDR3 reads CASSLEGGGIGRVQYF. Here the CDR3 DNA reads TGTGCCAGCAGCTTAGAGGGGGGCGGGATCGGTCGAGTTCAGTACTTC. Drawing the rest from reference TRBV7-2 and TRBJ2-4, the complete variable domain is GAGVSQSPSNKVTEKGKDVELRCDPISGHTALYWYRQSLGQGLEFLIYFQGNSAPDKSGLPSDRFSAERTGGSVSTLTIQRTQQEDSAVYLCASSLEGGGIGRVQYFGAGTRLSVL.